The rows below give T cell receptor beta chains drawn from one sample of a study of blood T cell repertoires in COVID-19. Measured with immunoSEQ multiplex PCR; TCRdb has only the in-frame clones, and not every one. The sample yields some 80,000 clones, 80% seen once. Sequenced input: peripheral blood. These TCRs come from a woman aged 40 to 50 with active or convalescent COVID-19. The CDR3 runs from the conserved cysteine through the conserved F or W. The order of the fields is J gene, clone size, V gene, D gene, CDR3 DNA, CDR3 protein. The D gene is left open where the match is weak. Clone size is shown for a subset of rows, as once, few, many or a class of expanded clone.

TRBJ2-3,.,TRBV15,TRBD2,TGTGCCACCAGCAGAGATCATGGGACTAGCGTCATTAGCACAGATACGCAGTATTTT,CATSRDHGTSVISTDTQYF
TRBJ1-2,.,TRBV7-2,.,TGTGCCAGCAGACTACCTAATGGGGGGAGCTATGGCTACACCTTC,CASRLPNGGSYGYTF
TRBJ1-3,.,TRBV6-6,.,TGTGCCAGCAGTTACCAGGGAAAAGCTGGAAACACCATATATTTT,CASSYQGKAGNTIYF
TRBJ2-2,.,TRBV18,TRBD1,TGTGCCAGCTCACCAGAGGGGGCGACCGGGGAGCTGTTTTTT,CASSPEGATGELFF
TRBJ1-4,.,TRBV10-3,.,TGTGCCATCAGCGATGTCCTAAATGAAAAACTGTTTTTT,CAISDVLNEKLFF
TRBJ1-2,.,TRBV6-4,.,TGTGCCAGCAGTGACTCAGCAGGCTATGGCTACACCTTC,CASSDSAGYGYTF
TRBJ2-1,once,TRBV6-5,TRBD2,TGTGCCAGCAGAGTCAGACTAGCGGCCCACAATGAGCAGTTCTTC,CASRVRLAAHNEQFF
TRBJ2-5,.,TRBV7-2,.,TGTGCCAGCAGCGCGCCCCGGGACACCCCCTGGGAGACCCAGTACTTC,CASSAPRDTPWETQYF
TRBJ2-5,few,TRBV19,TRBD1,TGTGCCAGTAGTAGGGACAGGGGCGGAGAGACCCAGTACTTC,CASSRDRGGETQYF
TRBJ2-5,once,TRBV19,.,TGTGCCAGTAGGGAGTCAAGCTGGCGTCAAGAGACCCAGTACTTC,CASRESSWRQETQYF
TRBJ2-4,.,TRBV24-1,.,TGTGCCACCAGTGGTGGACAGTTAAACATTCAGTACTTC,CATSGGQLNIQYF
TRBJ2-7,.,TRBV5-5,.,TGTGCCAGCAGCTTGGTTGGTGGGGCCCTCTCCTACGAGCAGTACTTC,CASSLVGGALSYEQYF
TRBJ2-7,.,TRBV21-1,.,TGTGCCAGCAGCACCACGGGGGACGGGAGCTACGAGCAGTACTTC,CASSTTGDGSYEQYF
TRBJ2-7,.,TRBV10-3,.,TGTGCCATGGGGGGGCCGGGGGAGCAGTACTTC,CAMGGPGEQYF
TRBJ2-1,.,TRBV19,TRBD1,TGTGCCAGTAGTATTTTAGGACAGGGTTTATACAATGAGCAGTTCTTC,CASSILGQGLYNEQFF
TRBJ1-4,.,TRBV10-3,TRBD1,TGTGCCATCAGACGGGACAGGAGTGAAAAACTGTTTTTT,CAIRRDRSEKLFF
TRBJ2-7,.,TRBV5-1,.,TGCGCCAGCAGCTTGGTACAGTTCTCCTACGAGCAGTACTTC,CASSLVQFSYEQYF
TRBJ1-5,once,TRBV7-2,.,TGTGCCAGCAGCTTAATACAGGCTTTCCATCAGCCCCAGCATTTT,CASSLIQAFHQPQHF
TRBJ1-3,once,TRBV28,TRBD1,TGTGCCAGCAGTGCCGGGACAGAAGGAAACACCATATATTTT,CASSAGTEGNTIYF
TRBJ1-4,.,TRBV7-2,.,TGTGCCAGCAGCTTAACCAAGACAGGCTCTAATGAAAAACTGTTTTTT,CASSLTKTGSNEKLFF
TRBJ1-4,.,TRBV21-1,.,TGTGCCAGCAGCAGGACAGGGTATAATGAAAAACTGTTTTTT,CASSRTGYNEKLFF
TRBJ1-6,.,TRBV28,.,TGTGCCAGTTGGGGGGGCAGGGCGACACCCCTCCACTTT,CASWGGRATPLHF
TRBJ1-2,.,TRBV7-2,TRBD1,TGTGCCAGCAGACTTTCCGGGACAGAAGGACGCGGCTACACCTTC,CASRLSGTEGRGYTF
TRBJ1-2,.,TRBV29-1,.,TGCAGCGTTGAACAGGTTCTCTATGGCTACACCTTC,CSVEQVLYGYTF
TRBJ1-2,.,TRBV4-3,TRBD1,TGCGCCAGCAGCCAAGATACCGGACAGGCCTACACCTTC,CASSQDTGQAYTF
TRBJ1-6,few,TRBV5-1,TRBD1,TGCGCCAGCAGCTTTGACAGGGGGCGATCACCCCTCCACTTT,CASSFDRGRSPLHF
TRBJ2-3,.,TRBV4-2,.,TGTGCCAGCAGCCAAATCCTCACAGATACGCAGTATTTT,CASSQILTDTQYF
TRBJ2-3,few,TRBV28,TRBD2,TGTGCCAGCAGTCCCCCGGGGGGTACGCAGTATTTT,CASSPPGGTQYF